This T cell receptor beta chain was identified in a study of T cell responses to AZD1222 COVID-19 vaccine. Repertoires were generated with immunoSEQ multiplex PCR, while TCRdb's copy carries only in-frame clones and drops some. In the table there are over 90,000 clones, 90% to 95% of which are singletons. V lost 0 bases and J lost 8; bases outside the gene matches: 5. Per germline, CDR1 GTSNPN and CDR2 SVGIG (reference sequence). The CDR3 is 13 residues long. Regarding this clone: Its specificity is unknown.

Overall study results and limits: Dominant CD4 TCR responses targeted spike regions 160-218 and 743-854.

The sample was peripheral blood, taken on day 0 of AZD1222 vaccination. This sequence was found in an adult in good health. The chain employs TRBV30 and TRBJ1-1, with 8 bases lining up with TRBD1. This chain's CDR3 is CAWSVQGASEAFF. CDR3 sequence (DNA): TGTGCCTGGAGTGTTCAGGGGGCGTCCGAAGCTTTCTTT.